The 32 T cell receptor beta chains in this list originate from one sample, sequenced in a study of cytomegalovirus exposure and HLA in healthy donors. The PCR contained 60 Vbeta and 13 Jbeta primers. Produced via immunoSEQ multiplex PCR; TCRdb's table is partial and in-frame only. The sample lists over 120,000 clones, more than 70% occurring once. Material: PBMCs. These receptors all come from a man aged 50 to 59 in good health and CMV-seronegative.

The CDR3 coding sequence is TGTGCCAGCAGTGGGACCGGGACTCTTAACAATGAGCAGTTCTTC. Residues: CASSGTGTLNNEQFF. The V gene is TRBV6-5, the J gene TRBJ2-1, with a weak D call TRBD2 (6 bases). Germline V gene data show CDR1 as MNHEY and CDR2 as SVGAGI. The germline V and J ends were trimmed by 5 bases and 5 bases, with 16 bases remaining between them. The CDR3 loop spans 15 amino acids.

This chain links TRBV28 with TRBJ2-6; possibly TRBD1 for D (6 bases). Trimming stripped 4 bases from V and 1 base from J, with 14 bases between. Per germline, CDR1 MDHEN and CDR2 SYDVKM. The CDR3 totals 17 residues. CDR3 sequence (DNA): TGTGCCAGCAGTTCCGACCCAGGGGCTTCTGGGGCCAACGTCCTGACTTTC. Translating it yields CASSSDPGASGANVLTF. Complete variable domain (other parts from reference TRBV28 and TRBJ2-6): DVKVTQSSRYLVKRTGEKVFLECVQDMDHENMFWYRQDPGLGLRLIYFSYDVKMKEKGDIPEGYSVSREKKERFSLILESASTNQTSMYLCASSSDPGASGANVLTFGAGSRLTVL.

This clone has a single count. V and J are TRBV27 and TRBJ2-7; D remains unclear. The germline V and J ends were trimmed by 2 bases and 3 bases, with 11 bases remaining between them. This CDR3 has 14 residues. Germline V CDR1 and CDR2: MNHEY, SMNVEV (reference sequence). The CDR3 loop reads CASSLLGSRYEQYF. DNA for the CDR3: TGTGCCAGCAGTTTACTGGGCAGCCGCTACGAGCAGTACTTC.

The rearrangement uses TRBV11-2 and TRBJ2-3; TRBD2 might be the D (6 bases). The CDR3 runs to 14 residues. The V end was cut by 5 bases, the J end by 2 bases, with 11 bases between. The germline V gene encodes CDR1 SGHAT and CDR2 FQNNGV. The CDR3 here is CASSSSGNTDTQYF. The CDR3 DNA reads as TGTGCCAGCAGCAGTAGCGGTAACACAGATACGCAGTATTTT.

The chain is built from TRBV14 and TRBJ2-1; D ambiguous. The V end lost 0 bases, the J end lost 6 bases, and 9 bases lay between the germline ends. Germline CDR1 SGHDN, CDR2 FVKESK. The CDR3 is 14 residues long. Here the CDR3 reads CASSQEVGSNEQFF. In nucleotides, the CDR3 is TGTGCCAGCAGCCAAGAAGTCGGGTCCAATGAGCAGTTCTTC.

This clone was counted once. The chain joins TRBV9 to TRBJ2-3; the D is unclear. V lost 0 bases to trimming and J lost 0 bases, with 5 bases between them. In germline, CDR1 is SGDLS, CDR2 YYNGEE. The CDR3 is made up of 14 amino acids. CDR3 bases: TGTGCCAGCAGCGTAGGTCTGAGCACAGATACGCAGTATTTT. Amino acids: CASSVGLSTDTQYF. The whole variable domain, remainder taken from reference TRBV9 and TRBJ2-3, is DSGVTQTPKHLITATGQRVTLRCSPRSGDLSVYWYQQSLDQGLQFLIQYYNGEERAKGNILERFSAQQFPDLHSELNLSSLELGDSALYFCASSVGLSTDTQYFGPGTRLTVL.

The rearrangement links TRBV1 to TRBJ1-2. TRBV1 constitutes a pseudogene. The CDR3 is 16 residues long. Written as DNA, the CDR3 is TGCACCAGCAGCCAAGTCTCCGAGGGCCGAGCCTATGGCTACACCTTC. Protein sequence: CTSSQVSEGRAYGYTF.

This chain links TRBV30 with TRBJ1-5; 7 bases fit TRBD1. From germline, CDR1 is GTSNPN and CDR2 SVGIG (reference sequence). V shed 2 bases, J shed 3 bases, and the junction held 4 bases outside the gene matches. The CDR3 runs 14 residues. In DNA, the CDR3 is TGTGCCTGGAGTATGGGACAGAACAATCAGCCCCAGCATTTT. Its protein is CAWSMGQNNQPQHF.

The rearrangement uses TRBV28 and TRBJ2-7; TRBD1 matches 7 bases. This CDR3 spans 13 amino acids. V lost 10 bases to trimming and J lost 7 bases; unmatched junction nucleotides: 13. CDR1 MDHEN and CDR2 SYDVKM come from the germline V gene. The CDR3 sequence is CAISGQPPFEQYF. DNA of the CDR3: TGTGCCATCTCGGGACAGCCACCCTTTGAGCAGTACTTC.

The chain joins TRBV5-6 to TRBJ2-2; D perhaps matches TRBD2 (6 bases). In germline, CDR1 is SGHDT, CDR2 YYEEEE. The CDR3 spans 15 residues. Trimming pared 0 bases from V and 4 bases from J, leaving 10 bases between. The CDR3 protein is CASSLVAGGTGELFF. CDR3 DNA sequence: TGTGCCAGCAGCTTGGTTGCCGGGGGCACCGGGGAGCTGTTTTTT.

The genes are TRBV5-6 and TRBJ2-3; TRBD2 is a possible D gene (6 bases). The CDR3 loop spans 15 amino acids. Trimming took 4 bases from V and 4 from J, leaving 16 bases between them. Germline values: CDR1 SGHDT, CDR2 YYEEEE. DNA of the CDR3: TGTGCCAGCAGCCTCAGGTCTCCGGGAGCAGATACGCAGTATTTT. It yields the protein CASSLRSPGADTQYF.

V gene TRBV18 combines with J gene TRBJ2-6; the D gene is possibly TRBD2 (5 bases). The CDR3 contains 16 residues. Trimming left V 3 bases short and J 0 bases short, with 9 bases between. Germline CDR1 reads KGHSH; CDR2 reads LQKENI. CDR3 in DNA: TGTGCCAGCTCACCGACGGACTTCTCTGGGGCCAACGTCCTGACTTTC. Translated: CASSPTDFSGANVLTF.

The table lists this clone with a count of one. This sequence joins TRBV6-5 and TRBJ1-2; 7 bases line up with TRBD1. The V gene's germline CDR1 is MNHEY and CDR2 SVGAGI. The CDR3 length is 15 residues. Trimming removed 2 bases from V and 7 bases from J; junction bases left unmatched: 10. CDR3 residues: CASSYPITGAAGYTF. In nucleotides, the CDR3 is TGTGCCAGCAGTTACCCGATTACAGGGGCCGCTGGCTACACCTTC.

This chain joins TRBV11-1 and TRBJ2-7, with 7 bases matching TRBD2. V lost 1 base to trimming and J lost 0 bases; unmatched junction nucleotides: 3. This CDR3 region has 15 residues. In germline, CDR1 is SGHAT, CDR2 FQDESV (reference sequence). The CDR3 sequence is CASSLEAGPSYEQYF. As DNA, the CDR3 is TGTGCCAGCAGCTTAGAAGCGGGACCCTCCTACGAGCAGTACTTC.

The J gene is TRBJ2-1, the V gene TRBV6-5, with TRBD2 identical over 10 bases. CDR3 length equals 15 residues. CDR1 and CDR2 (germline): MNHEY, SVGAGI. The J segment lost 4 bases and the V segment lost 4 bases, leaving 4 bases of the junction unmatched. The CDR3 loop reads CASSSLAGKYNEQFF. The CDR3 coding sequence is TGTGCCAGCAGTTCACTAGCGGGGAAATACAATGAGCAGTTCTTC.

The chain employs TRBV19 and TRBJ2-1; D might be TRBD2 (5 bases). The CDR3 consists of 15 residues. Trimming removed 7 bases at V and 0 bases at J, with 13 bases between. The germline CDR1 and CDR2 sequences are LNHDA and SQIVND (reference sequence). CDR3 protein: CASILDPSSYNEQFF. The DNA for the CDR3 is TGTGCCAGTATACTAGACCCAAGCTCCTACAATGAGCAGTTCTTC.

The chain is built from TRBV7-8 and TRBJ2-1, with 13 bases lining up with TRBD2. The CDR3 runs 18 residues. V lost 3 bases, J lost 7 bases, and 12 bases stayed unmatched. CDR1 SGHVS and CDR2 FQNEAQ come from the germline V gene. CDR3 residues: CASSLVDPGLAGKNEQFF. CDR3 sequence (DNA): TGTGCCAGCAGCTTGGTGGACCCGGGACTAGCGGGGAAAAATGAGCAGTTCTTC.

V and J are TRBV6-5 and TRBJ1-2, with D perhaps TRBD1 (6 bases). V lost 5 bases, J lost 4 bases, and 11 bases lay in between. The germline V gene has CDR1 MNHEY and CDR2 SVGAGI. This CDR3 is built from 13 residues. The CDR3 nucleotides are TGTGCCAGCAGTCCAGGGACACCCTATGGCTACACCTTC. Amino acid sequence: CASSPGTPYGYTF.

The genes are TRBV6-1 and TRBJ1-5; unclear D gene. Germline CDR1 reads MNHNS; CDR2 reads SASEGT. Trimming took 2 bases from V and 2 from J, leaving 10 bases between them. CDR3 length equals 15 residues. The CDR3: CASSERRGGNQPQHF. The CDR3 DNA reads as TGTGCCAGCAGTGAAAGGCGCGGGGGCAATCAGCCCCAGCATTTT.

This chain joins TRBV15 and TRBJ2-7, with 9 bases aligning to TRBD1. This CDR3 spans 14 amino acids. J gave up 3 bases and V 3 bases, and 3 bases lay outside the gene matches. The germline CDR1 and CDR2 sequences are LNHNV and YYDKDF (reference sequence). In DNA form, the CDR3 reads TGTGCCACCAGCAGCGGACAGGGGCGCTACGAGCAGTACTTC. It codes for CATSSGQGRYEQYF.

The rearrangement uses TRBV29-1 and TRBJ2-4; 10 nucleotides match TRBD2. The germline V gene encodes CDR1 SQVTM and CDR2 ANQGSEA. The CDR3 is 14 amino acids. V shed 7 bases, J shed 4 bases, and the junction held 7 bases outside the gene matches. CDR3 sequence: CSGLAGGGKNIQYF. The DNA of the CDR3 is TGCAGCGGTTTAGCGGGAGGAGGGAAAAACATTCAGTACTTC.

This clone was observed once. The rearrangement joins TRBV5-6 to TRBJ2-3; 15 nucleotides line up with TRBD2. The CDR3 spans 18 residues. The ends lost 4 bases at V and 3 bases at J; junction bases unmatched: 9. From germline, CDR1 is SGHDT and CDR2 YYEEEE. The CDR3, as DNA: TGTGCCAGCAGCCCCGGACTAGCGGGGGGGCCTAGGACAGATACGCAGTATTTT. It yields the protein CASSPGLAGGPRTDTQYF.

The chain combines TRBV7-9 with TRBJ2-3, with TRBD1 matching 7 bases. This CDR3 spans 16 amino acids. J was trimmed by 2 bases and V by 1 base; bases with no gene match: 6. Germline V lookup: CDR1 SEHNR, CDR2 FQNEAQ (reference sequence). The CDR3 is CASSLVETGTTDTQYF. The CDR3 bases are TGTGCCAGCAGCTTAGTAGAGACAGGGACCACAGATACGCAGTATTTT.

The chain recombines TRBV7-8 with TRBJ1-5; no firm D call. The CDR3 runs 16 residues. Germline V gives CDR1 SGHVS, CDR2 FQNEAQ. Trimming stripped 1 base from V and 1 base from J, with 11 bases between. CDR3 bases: TGTGCCAGCAGCTTAGGGCAATCGAAGAGCAATCAGCCCCAGCATTTT. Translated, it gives CASSLGQSKSNQPQHF.

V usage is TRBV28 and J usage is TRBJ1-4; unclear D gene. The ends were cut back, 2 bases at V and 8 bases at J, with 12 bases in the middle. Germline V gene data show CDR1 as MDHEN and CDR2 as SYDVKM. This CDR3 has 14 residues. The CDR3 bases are TGTGCCAGCAGTTTACCTCTAGGGAGCGAAAAACTGTTTTTT. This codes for CASSLPLGSEKLFF. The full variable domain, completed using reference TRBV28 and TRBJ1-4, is DVKVTQSSRYLVKRTGEKVFLECVQDMDHENMFWYRQDPGLGLRLIYFSYDVKMKEKGDIPEGYSVSREKKERFSLILESASTNQTSMYLCASSLPLGSEKLFFGSGTQLSVL.

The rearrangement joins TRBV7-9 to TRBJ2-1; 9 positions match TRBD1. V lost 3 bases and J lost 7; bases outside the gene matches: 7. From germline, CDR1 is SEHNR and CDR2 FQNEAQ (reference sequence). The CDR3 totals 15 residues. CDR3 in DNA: TGTGCCAGCAGCTTGATCCGGGACAGGGTGAATGAGCAGTTCTTC. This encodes CASSLIRDRVNEQFF.

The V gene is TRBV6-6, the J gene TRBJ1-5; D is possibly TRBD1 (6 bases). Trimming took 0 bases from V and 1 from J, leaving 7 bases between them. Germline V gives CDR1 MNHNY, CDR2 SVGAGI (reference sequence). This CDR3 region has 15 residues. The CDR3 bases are TGTGCCAGCAGTTACTCGGGGGCGAGCAATCAGCCCCAGCATTTT. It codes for CASSYSGASNQPQHF.

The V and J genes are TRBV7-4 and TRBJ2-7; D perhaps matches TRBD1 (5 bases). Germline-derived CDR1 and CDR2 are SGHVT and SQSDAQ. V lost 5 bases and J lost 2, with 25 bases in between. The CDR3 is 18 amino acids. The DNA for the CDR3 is TGTGCCAGCAGCCGTCGCTTTCAGACCGACAGTCTCGCCTACGAGCAGTACTTC. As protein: CASSRRFQTDSLAYEQYF.

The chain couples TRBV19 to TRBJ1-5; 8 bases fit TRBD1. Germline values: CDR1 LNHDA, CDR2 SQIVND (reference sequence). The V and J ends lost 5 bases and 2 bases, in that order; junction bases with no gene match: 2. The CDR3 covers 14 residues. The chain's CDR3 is CASSSTGGNQPQHF. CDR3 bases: TGTGCCAGTAGTTCGACAGGGGGCAATCAGCCCCAGCATTTT.

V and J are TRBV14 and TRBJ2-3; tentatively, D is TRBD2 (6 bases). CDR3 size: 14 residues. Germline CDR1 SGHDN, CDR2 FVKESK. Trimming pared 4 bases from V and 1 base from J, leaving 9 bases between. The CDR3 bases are TGTGCCAGCAGCCCCACTAGCCGCACAGATACGCAGTATTTT. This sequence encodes CASSPTSRTDTQYF.

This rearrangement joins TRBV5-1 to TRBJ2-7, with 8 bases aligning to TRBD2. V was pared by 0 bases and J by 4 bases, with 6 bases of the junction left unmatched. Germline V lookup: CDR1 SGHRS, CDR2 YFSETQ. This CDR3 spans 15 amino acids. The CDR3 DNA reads TGCGCCAGCAGCTTGGCCCAGCTAGCGGGTTACGAGCAGTACTTC. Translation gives CASSLAQLAGYEQYF.

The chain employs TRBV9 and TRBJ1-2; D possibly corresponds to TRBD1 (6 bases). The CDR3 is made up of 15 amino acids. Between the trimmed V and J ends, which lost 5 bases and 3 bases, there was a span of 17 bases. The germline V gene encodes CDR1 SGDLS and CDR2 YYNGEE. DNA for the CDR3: TGTGCCAGCAGGCCCCTTTCAGGGACATACTATGGCTACACCTTC. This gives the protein CASRPLSGTYYGYTF. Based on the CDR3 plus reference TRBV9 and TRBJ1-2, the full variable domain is DSGVTQTPKHLITATGQRVTLRCSPRSGDLSVYWYQQSLDQGLQFLIQYYNGEERAKGNILERFSAQQFPDLHSELNLSSLELGDSALYFCASRPLSGTYYGYTFGSGTRLTVV.